These T cell receptor beta chains were read from a single sample in a study of cytomegalovirus exposure and HLA in healthy donors. Clones were sequenced by immunoSEQ multiplex PCR, and TCRdb holds only the in-frame ones, with some missing. Of about 120,000 clones in the sample, around 84% were seen once. The sample consisted of PBMCs. These receptors were taken from a woman between 25 and 40 years old in good health and CMV-seropositive. Both conserved end residues are part of each CDR3. A D gene is named only where the DNA matches it firmly. Only some rows state a clone size, as once, few, many or a class for expanded clones.

>few|.|TRBV9|TRBJ2-7
CASSPGGGVHYEQYF
TGTGCCAGCAGCCCTGGTGGGGGCGTTCATTACGAGCAGTACTTC
>once|.|TRBV19|TRBJ1-1
CASSRDNVNTEAFF
TGTGCCAGTAGTCGGGACAACGTGAACACTGAAGCTTTCTTT
>.|.|TRBV5-1|TRBJ2-3
CASRFVAEVYTQYF
TGCGCCAGCAGGTTCGTGGCCGAGGTGTATACGCAGTATTTT
>.|TRBD1|TRBV29-1|TRBJ2-7
CSVYRGPYEQYF
TGCAGCGTGTACAGGGGGCCCTACGAGCAGTACTTC
>.|.|TRBV28|TRBJ2-5
CASSLLSEQYF
TGTGCCAGCAGTTTATTGTCGGAGCAGTACTTC
>.|TRBD2|TRBV7-9|TRBJ2-3
CASSLEPSLAGETDTQYF
TGTGCCAGCAGCTTAGAGCCTAGCCTAGCGGGGGAGACAGATACGCAGTATTTT
>.|TRBD1|TRBV4-1|TRBJ1-1
CASNSGTVHTEAFF
TGCGCCAGCAATTCCGGGACAGTCCATACTGAAGCTTTCTTT
>.|TRBD1|TRBV5-1|TRBJ2-1
CASSSQGAQYNEQFF
TGCGCCAGCAGCTCACAGGGGGCGCAGTACAATGAGCAGTTCTTC
>many|.|TRBV29-1|TRBJ2-1
CSATVSNEQFF
TGCAGCGCGACAGTGAGCAATGAGCAGTTCTTC
>.|TRBD2|TRBV6-1|TRBJ2-7
CASSERVAGGFYEQYF
TGTGCCAGCAGTGAACGAGTGGCGGGGGGGTTCTACGAGCAGTACTTC
>.|TRBD2|TRBV5-1|TRBJ2-1
CASSLELAGGPHNEQFF
TGCGCCAGCAGCTTGGAACTAGCGGGGGGGCCCCACAATGAGCAGTTCTTC
>.|TRBD1|TRBV28|TRBJ1-5
CASTPGGKGNQPQHF
TGTGCCAGCACCCCAGGGGGGAAAGGCAATCAGCCCCAGCATTTT
>once|TRBD2|TRBV9|TRBJ2-1
CASQRLRGGSYNEQFF
TGTGCCAGCCAGCGCTTGCGGGGGGGCTCCTACAATGAGCAGTTCTTC
>.|.|TRBV9|TRBJ2-1
CASSVISGNEQFF
TGTGCCAGCAGCGTAATTTCCGGGAATGAGCAGTTCTTC
>.|TRBD1|TRBV4-1|TRBJ1-5
CASSQFGTGGAGQPQHF
TGCGCCAGCAGCCAATTCGGGACAGGGGGCGCGGGACAGCCCCAGCATTTT
>.|TRBD2|TRBV7-6|TRBJ2-2
CASSLVAGDHTGELFF
TGTGCCAGCAGCTTAGTGGCGGGGGACCACACCGGGGAGCTGTTTTTT
>.|.|TRBV5-5|TRBJ2-3
CASSPPGLRTDTQYF
TGTGCCAGCAGCCCACCGGGACTCCGCACAGATACGCAGTATTTT
>.|.|TRBV28|TRBJ1-5
CRVGQPNQPQHF
TGCCGGGTTGGACAGCCCAATCAGCCCCAGCATTTT
>.|TRBD2|TRBV7-2|TRBJ2-1
CASSLSSGGRYNEQFF
TGTGCCAGCAGCTTGTCAAGCGGGGGGAGATACAATGAGCAGTTCTTC
>few|.|TRBV4-1|TRBJ2-1
CASSQAASSYNEQFF
TGCGCCAGCAGCCAAGCGGCTAGCTCCTACAATGAGCAGTTCTTC
>.|TRBD1|TRBV7-9|TRBJ1-3
CASSLSTGVLGNTIYF
TGTGCCAGCAGCTTAAGCACAGGGGTCCTTGGAAACACCATATATTTT
>.|.|TRBV7-9|TRBJ2-7
CASSTGKSVEQYF
TGTGCCAGCAGCACAGGAAAGAGTGTGGAGCAGTACTTC
>.|TRBD1|TRBV6-5|TRBJ2-7
CASRDGTGGGEQYF
TGTGCCAGCAGAGACGGGACAGGGGGAGGCGAGCAGTACTTC
>few|.|TRBV21-1|TRBJ1-1
CASSLHRGQNTEAFF
TGTGCCAGCAGCCTTCACAGGGGGCAGAACACTGAAGCTTTCTTT
>.|TRBD2|TRBV4-1|TRBJ2-1
CASSQGASGGALLAQFF
TGCGCCAGCAGCCAAGGGGCTAGCGGGGGGGCTCTTTTGGCGCAGTTCTTC
>.|.|TRBV5-4|TRBJ1-4
CASSSRREDEKLFF
TGTGCCAGCAGCTCCCGCAGGGAAGACGAAAAACTGTTTTTT
>.|.|TRBV28|TRBJ2-7
CATAGPTTYEQYF
TGTGCCACAGCAGGGCCCACTACCTACGAGCAGTACTTC
>once|TRBD1|TRBV9|TRBJ2-1
CASTRGQGEHEQFF
TGTGCCAGCACTCGAGGCCAGGGGGAGCATGAGCAGTTCTTC
>.|.|TRBV4-3|TRBJ1-4
CASSQDTGYRANEKLFF
TGCGCCAGCAGCCAAGATACAGGTTATAGGGCTAATGAAAAACTGTTTTTT
>few|.|TRBV6-1|TRBJ1-1
CASSPYTEAFF
TGTGCCAGCAGTCCCTACACTGAAGCTTTCTTT
>.|TRBD1|TRBV30|TRBJ1-4
CAWSVPRQGGEKLFF
TGTGCCTGGAGTGTACCTCGACAGGGGGGGGAAAAACTGTTTTTT
>.|TRBD1|TRBV9|TRBJ2-7
CASSTSTGIGYEQYF
TGTGCCAGCAGCACCTCGACAGGGATCGGCTACGAGCAGTACTTC
>.|TRBD2|TRBV27|TRBJ2-3
CASSYLSGGGTDTQYF
TGTGCCAGCAGTTACCTAAGCGGGGGGGGCACAGATACGCAGTATTTT
>few|TRBD2|TRBV28|TRBJ2-6
CASTLSGGPISGANVLTF
TGTGCCAGCACCCTTAGCGGGGGGCCCATCTCTGGGGCCAACGTCCTGACTTTC
>few|.|TRBV28|TRBJ1-6
CASSFKSPLHF
TGTGCCAGCAGTTTCAAATCACCCCTCCACTTT
>.|.|TRBV7-9|TRBJ2-5
CASSLSPQETQYF
TGTGCCAGCAGCTTAAGCCCCCAAGAGACCCAGTACTTC
>.|TRBD2|TRBV27|TRBJ2-5
CASSLAGGQETQYF
TGTGCCAGCAGTTTGGCGGGGGGGCAAGAGACCCAGTACTTC
>.|TRBD2|TRBV28|TRBJ2-4
CASSLAGGYGDIQYF
TGTGCCAGCAGTTTAGCGGGGGGTTATGGGGACATTCAGTACTTC
>.|TRBD1|TRBV28|TRBJ2-1
CASSLQGAGEQFF
TGTGCCAGCAGTTTACAGGGGGCTGGTGAGCAGTTCTTC
>.|TRBD1|TRBV6-6|TRBJ1-4
CASTDRGGEKLFF
TGTGCCAGCACAGACAGGGGAGGTGAAAAACTGTTTTTT
>.|TRBD1|TRBV30|TRBJ1-6
CAWIPRGRSNSPLHF
TGTGCCTGGATTCCCAGGGGGCGCAGTAATTCACCCCTCCACTTT
>.|TRBD2|TRBV6-1|TRBJ2-5
CASSEYWGTNQETQYF
TGTGCCAGCAGTGAATATTGGGGGACTAACCAAGAGACCCAGTACTTC
>.|.|TRBV4-1|TRBJ1-4
CASSQLGGVREKLFF
TGCGCCAGCAGCCAACTCGGAGGGGTAAGGGAAAAACTGTTTTTT
>.|TRBD1|TRBV19|TRBJ1-2
CASSRQGASYGYTF
TGTGCCAGTAGCCGACAGGGGGCCAGCTATGGCTACACCTTC
>.|TRBD1|TRBV7-6|TRBJ1-2
CASSATGPLRRESGYTF
TGTGCCAGCAGCGCGACAGGGCCCCTCCGAAGGGAGTCTGGCTACACCTTC
>once|.|TRBV7-2|TRBJ2-3
CASSPGGSSTDTQYF
TGTGCCAGCAGCCCCGGGGGTTCTAGCACAGATACGCAGTATTTT
>few|TRBD1|TRBV6-5|TRBJ2-1
CASSRDSQYNEQFF
TGTGCCAGCAGCCGGGACAGCCAATACAATGAGCAGTTCTTC
>.|TRBD1|TRBV30|TRBJ1-2
CAWPGDSGGAGGYTF
TGTGCCTGGCCCGGGGACAGCGGGGGGGCAGGTGGCTACACCTTC